Presented here are 26 T cell receptor beta chains from one specimen sequenced in a study of blood T cell repertoires in COVID-19. Assay: immunoSEQ multiplex PCR; the TCRdb copy retains only in-frame clones and omits some. The table shows about 370,000 clones, with roughly 86% occurring only once. Input material: peripheral blood. Source of these receptors: a woman aged 25 to 39 with COVID-19, enrolled during active disease.

The CDR3 DNA reads TGTGCCAGCAGCAAAGAAATGGCAGGGCGGGACTCACCCCTCCACTTT. Its protein product is CASSKEMAGRDSPLHF. The chain carries TRBV21-1 and TRBJ1-6. TRBV21-1 is a documented pseudogene. The CDR3 loop spans 16 amino acids.

The chain joins TRBV7-2 to TRBJ2-3; D ambiguous. With 3 bases removed from V and 5 bases from J, the gap between germline ends came to 15 bases. Per germline, CDR1 SGHTA and CDR2 FQGNSA. CDR3 length equals 15 residues. Written as DNA, the CDR3 is TGTGCCAGCAGCTTCGGTTCGAGGTCGGGAGATACGCAGTATTTT. Amino acids: CASSFGSRSGDTQYF.

The V and J genes are TRBV3-1 (or the pseudogene TRBV3-2) and TRBJ2-7; unclear D gene. CDR1 and CDR2 (germline): LGHDT, YNNKEL (reference sequence). This CDR3 has 12 amino acids. V was cut by 0 bases and J by 6 bases, with 6 bases left in between. CDR3 DNA sequence: TGTGCCAGCAGCCAAGATGGCCCCGAGCAGTACTTC. Its protein product is CASSQDGPEQYF.

The chain couples TRBV3-1 (or the pseudogene TRBV3-2) to TRBJ2-7; D is perhaps TRBD1 (6 bases). The CDR3 spans 15 residues. V shed 4 bases and J shed 2 bases, with 15 bases lying between them. CDR1 is LGHDT, CDR2 YNNKEL, per germline (reference sequence). The DNA for the CDR3 is TGTGCCAGCAGCCGAGGACAGTCAACGACCTACGAGCAGTACTTC. Translation: CASSRGQSTTYEQYF.

The CDR3 sequence: CASNDSPPTDTQYF. DNA of the CDR3: TGTGCCAGCAATGACAGTCCCCCCACAGATACGCAGTATTTT. The chain uses TRBV6-6 and TRBJ2-3, with D perhaps TRBD1 (5 bases). Per the germline V gene, CDR1 is MNHNY and CDR2 is SVGAGI (reference sequence). The length of the CDR3 is 14 residues. The V end was cut by 7 bases, the J end by 2 bases, with 13 bases between.

The chain recombines TRBV12-3 or TRBV12-4 with TRBJ2-7; the D is unclear. This CDR3 spans 13 amino acids. With 3 bases removed from V and 3 bases from J, the gap between germline ends came to 9 bases. The CDR3 sequence: CASSLARIYEQYF. The CDR3 coding sequence is TGTGCCAGCAGTTTGGCCCGAATCTACGAGCAGTACTTC.

This chain uses TRBV21-1 with TRBJ2-7; TRBD2, the table's D call, lacks a check against the DNA. TRBV21-1 is recorded as a pseudogene. This CDR3 has 11 amino acids. CDR3 residues: CASSRGDEQYF. The CDR3, as DNA: TGTGCCAGCAGCCGAGGCGACGAGCAGTACTTC.

V is TRBV6-2 or TRBV6-3 and J is TRBJ2-6; D call uncertain. This CDR3 is built from 12 residues. V dropped 6 bases and J dropped 10 bases, with 10 bases sitting between them. Germline V lookup: CDR1 MNHEY, CDR2 SVGEGT. CDR3 nucleotide sequence: TGTGCCAGCAGCAACGACTTGAACGTCCTGACTTTC. This sequence encodes CASSNDLNVLTF.

The chain employs TRBV19 and TRBJ1-4; 9 bases are a match to TRBD1. CDR1 is LNHDA and CDR2 is SQIVND in the germline V gene (reference sequence). This CDR3 has 12 amino acids. The V segment lost 7 bases and the J segment 13 bases; nucleotides outside the gene matches: 7. This chain's CDR3 is CASNAGTGRLFF. DNA for the CDR3: TGTGCCAGTAACGCCGGGACAGGGAGACTGTTTTTT. The variable domain in full, completed from reference TRBV19 and TRBJ1-4, reads DGGITQSPKYLFRKEGQNVTLSCEQNLNHDAMYWYRQDPGQGLRLIYYSQIVNDFQKGDIAEGYSVSREKKESFPLTVTSAQKNPTAFYLCASNAGTGRLFFGSGTQLSVL.

The chain recombines TRBV18 with TRBJ1-2; tentatively, D is TRBD1 (5 bases). The germline V gene has CDR1 KGHSH and CDR2 LQKENI. Trimming left V 3 bases short and J 7 bases short, with 15 bases between. The CDR3 runs 14 residues. CDR3 loop: CASSPTTEAGGYTF. The CDR3, as DNA: TGTGCCAGCTCACCCACGACAGAGGCTGGTGGCTACACCTTC.

The chain uses TRBV30 and TRBJ1-2, with a tentative D call TRBD1 (6 bases). V lost 1 base, J lost 0 bases, and 18 bases lay in between. Germline V CDR1 and CDR2: GTSNPN, SVGIG (reference sequence). The CDR3 sequence is 17 residues long. The CDR3 loop reads CAWSGGQLLVPNYGYTF. The CDR3 nucleotides read TGTGCCTGGAGTGGCGGACAGTTGCTGGTTCCTAACTATGGCTACACCTTC.

As regards this clone: This sample includes further DNA sequences coding for the same CDR3. This chain connects TRBV6-5 to TRBJ2-6; 7 positions agree with TRBD2. The CDR3 covers 15 residues. With V trimmed by 5 bases and J by 3 bases, 4 bases remained unmatched. Germline CDR1 MNHEY, CDR2 SVGAGI. CDR3 region: CASSTGGGGANVLTF. The CDR3 region has the DNA TGTGCCAGCAGTACGGGGGGTGGTGGGGCCAACGTCCTGACTTTC.

The chain recombines TRBV6-5 with TRBJ2-1; the match to TRBD1 covers 8 bases. The germline gives CDR1 MNHEY, CDR2 SVGAGI. The CDR3 is made up of 15 amino acids. V dropped 7 bases and J dropped 4; count of bases not matched to a gene: 9. The DNA of the CDR3 is TGTGCCAGCACCCAAGGACAGGGCCCGTACAATGAGCAGTTCTTC. Residues: CASTQGQGPYNEQFF.

The chain links TRBV11-3 to TRBJ2-1; D not resolved. The CDR3 loop spans 12 amino acids. Germline V gene sequence: CDR1 SGHNT, CDR2 YENEEA. V was pared by 4 bases and J by 9 bases, with 10 bases between. Written as DNA, the CDR3 is TGTGCCAGCAGCTCGCCGGGTGGTGAGCAGTTCTTC. Its translation: CASSSPGGEQFF.

This chain links TRBV2 with TRBJ2-6; 7 nucleotides line up with TRBD1. This CDR3 is 17 amino acids long. The V segment lost 6 bases and the J segment 4 bases; nucleotides outside the gene matches: 12. The germline gives CDR1 SNHLY, CDR2 FYNNEI. CDR3: CASSATGLRTGANVLTF. The CDR3 DNA sequence: TGTGCCAGCAGCGCGACAGGGCTTCGGACCGGGGCCAACGTCCTGACTTTC. Variable domain in full (rest from reference TRBV2 and TRBJ2-6): EPEVTQTPSHQVTQMGQEVILRCVPISNHLYFYWYRQILGQKVEFLVSFYNNEISEKSEIFDDQFSVERPDGSNFTLKIRSTKLEDSAMYFCASSATGLRTGANVLTFGAGSRLTVL.

This clone came up a few times. The chain carries TRBV2 and TRBJ2-7, with a weak D call TRBD2 (7 bases). Looked up from germline, CDR1 is SNHLY and CDR2 is FYNNEI. The length of the CDR3 is 14 residues. V gave up 8 bases and J gave up 2 bases, with 16 bases separating them. CDR3 region: CASCEGGVPYEQYF. The CDR3 DNA reads TGTGCCAGCTGCGAAGGGGGGGTTCCCTACGAGCAGTACTTC.

On this clone itself: At one boundary the junction diverges from the germline segment, which might be a read error. The chain joins TRBV7-7 to TRBJ2-2; possibly TRBD2 for D (6 bases). The germline gives CDR1 SSHAT, CDR2 FNYEAQ (reference sequence). The CDR3 runs 15 residues. The CDR3 DNA follows: TGTGCTAGCAGCTCCGGGGGACCTGGCACCGGGGAGCTGTTTTTT. The encoded protein is CASSSGGPGTGELFF.

The V gene is TRBV9, the J gene TRBJ2-5; 9 bases align to TRBD2. Trimming at V came to 1 base and at J to 5 bases, leaving 3 bases not matched to a gene. The CDR3 is 14 amino acids. CDR1 SGDLS and CDR2 YYNGEE come from the germline V gene. The CDR3 coding sequence is TGTGCCAGCAGCGTACTAGCGGGAAGGGAGACCCAGTACTTC. Its protein is CASSVLAGRETQYF.

The chain recombines TRBV5-1 with TRBJ2-7, with 8 bases fitting TRBD2. This CDR3 is built from 16 residues. The V gene end was trimmed by 1 base and the J gene end by 7 bases; junction bases not matched to a gene: 13. The V gene's germline CDR1 is SGHRS and CDR2 YFSETQ. The chain's CDR3 is CASSLRNSGRMKEQYF. The CDR3 DNA reads as TGCGCCAGCAGCTTGAGGAACAGCGGGAGAATGAAGGAGCAGTACTTC.

Concerning this clone: A junction boundary mismatches the germline segment, possibly from a read error. Other nucleotide sequences in the sample specify the same CDR3. The chain links TRBV28 to TRBJ1-5, with 10 bases identical to TRBD1. The CDR3 has 16 residues. Germline CDR1 and CDR2: MDHEN and SYDVKM. The CDR3 sequence: CASSSLPGQGFQPQHF. CDR3 coding DNA: TGTGCTAGCAGTTCACTGCCGGGACAGGGGTTTCAGCCCCAGCATTTT.

The chain carries TRBV24-1 and TRBJ2-7, with 9 bases identical to TRBD1. With 5 bases clipped from V and 7 bases from J, the junction kept 14 bases outside the gene matches. Per germline, CDR1 KGHDR and CDR2 SFDVKD. This CDR3 contains 16 residues. The CDR3 spells CATSGAPGQGQGEQYF. The CDR3 bases are TGTGCCACCAGTGGGGCGCCGGGACAGGGACAAGGTGAGCAGTACTTC.

This clone was counted ten times or more. The chain couples TRBV28 to TRBJ1-1, with D maybe TRBD1 (6 bases). V was clipped by 2 bases and J by 5 bases, with 9 bases between them. In germline, CDR1 is MDHEN, CDR2 SYDVKM. The CDR3 length is 13 residues. The CDR3 is CASSLHRDTEAFF. The DNA for the CDR3 is TGTGCCAGCAGTTTACACAGGGATACTGAAGCTTTCTTT.

The sample holds a few counts of this clone. V usage is TRBV10-3 and J usage is TRBJ2-1, with D possibly TRBD2 on 5 matching bases. Germline CDR1 is ENHRY and CDR2 is SYGVKD. The CDR3 totals 15 residues. V was cut by 3 bases and J by 8 bases, with 17 bases left in between. CDR3 region: CAISDSPPAGHEQFF. CDR3 in DNA: TGTGCCATCAGTGATTCTCCTCCCGCGGGTCATGAGCAGTTCTTC.

This chain links TRBV5-1 with TRBJ1-1, with D possibly TRBD1 on 6 matching bases. In germline, CDR1 is SGHRS, CDR2 YFSETQ. The CDR3 sequence is 16 residues long. V was pared by 0 bases and J by 3 bases, with 15 bases between. The CDR3 coding sequence is TGCGCCAGCAGCTTGGCCGGCAGGGGAGGGGACACTGAAGCTTTCTTT. It codes for CASSLAGRGGDTEAFF.

The chain employs TRBV11-2 and TRBJ1-6, with D perhaps matching TRBD1 (5 bases). The CDR3 sequence is 18 residues long. The germline V gene encodes CDR1 SGHAT and CDR2 FQNNGV. Trimming cost V 5 bases and J 0 bases, with 17 bases left between them. The CDR3 region is CASSPSVGGSSYNSPLHF. The CDR3 bases are TGTGCCAGCAGCCCCTCGGTGGGGGGAAGCTCCTATAATTCACCCCTCCACTTT.

The chain carries TRBV5-4 and TRBJ2-1; a possible D gene is TRBD2 (5 bases). This CDR3 is built from 16 residues. V lost 2 bases and J lost 0, with 12 bases in between. CDR1 SGHNT and CDR2 YYREEE come from the germline V gene (reference sequence). The CDR3 protein is CASSFGGSSSYNEQFF. In nucleotides, the CDR3 is TGTGCCAGCAGCTTTGGCGGGTCAAGCTCCTACAATGAGCAGTTCTTC.